This T cell receptor (beta chain) was documented in a study of T cell responses to AZD1222 COVID-19 vaccine. The CDR3 consists of 15 residues. Germline V gives CDR1 SNHLY, CDR2 FYNNEI. Trimming removed 3 bases at V and 4 bases at J, with 10 bases between. TCRdb's table, derived via immunoSEQ multiplex PCR, lists solely in-frame clones and lacks some. The sample lists about 120,000 clones; 90% to 95% were seen once. This TCR was recovered from an adult who received the AZD1222 COVID-19 vaccine. The V and J genes are TRBV2 and TRBJ1-6, with TRBD1 as a possible D gene (5 bases). This specimen was peripheral blood, taken 28 days after the second AZD1222 dose. This CDR3 reads CASSDGAGYNSPLHF. The CDR3 DNA reads as TGTGCCAGCAGTGATGGGGCAGGGTATAATTCACCCCTCCACTTT.